What follows are 12 T cell receptor beta chains derived from one specimen sequenced in a study of blood T cells in healthy people across ages (dated by TCRdb to 2014 to 2015). The library was prepared using 5' RACE. For sequencing, an Illumina HiSeq 2500 was employed. A second PCR of about 6 to 11 cycles was performed with a sample-barcoded 5' primer and a J-beta primer mix. TCRdb reprocessing: public reads trimmed at Q25 with fastp, clones called with MiXCR, in-frame beta chains kept. Rows with one shared CDR3 protein collapse into an entry with the most common genes and DNA. Across this sample there are about 1.8 million distinct CDR3 sequences, with around half seen only once. The ten largest clones capture over 2% of the sample. Sequencing was done on a sample of blood. The receptors here all came from a woman aged 35 to 49 in good health.

This clonotype was found a few times. The V gene is TRBV3-1, the J gene TRBJ2-1; no clear D. CDR1 LGHDT and CDR2 YNNKEL come from the germline V gene (reference sequence). This CDR3 is 14 amino acids long. V lost 0 bases and J 6 bases, leaving 9 bases between the germline ends. This chain's CDR3 is CASSQDGSSNEQFF. The CDR3 DNA sequence: TGTGCCAGCAGCCAAGATGGCAGCTCCAATGAGCAGTTCTTC.

This clonotype came up a few times. The chain uses TRBV7-2 and TRBJ2-7; D is ambiguous. Germline V gene data show CDR1 as SGHTA and CDR2 as FQGNSA. The CDR3 is 15 residues long. Trimming shortened V by 4 bases and J by 1 base, and 14 bases separated the two germline ends. CDR3 sequence: CASSYDHLPSYEQYF. The CDR3, as DNA: TGTGCCAGCAGCTACGATCACCTCCCATCCTACGAGCAGTACTTC.

J is TRBJ2-5 and V is TRBV18, with TRBD1 matching over 8 bases. The CDR3 totals 11 residues. V lost 5 bases and J lost 12; bases outside the gene matches: 5. The germline V gene encodes CDR1 KGHSH and CDR2 LQKENI. The CDR3 is CASSSTGDKYF. CDR3 coding DNA: TGTGCCAGCTCATCGACAGGGGACAAGTACTTC.

This clonotype was counted between two and nine times. This chain uses TRBV20-1 with TRBJ1-2; tentative D call: TRBD1 (5 bases). The germline CDR1 and CDR2 sequences are DFQATT and SNEGSKA (reference sequence). Trimming stripped 0 bases from V and 9 bases from J, with 11 bases between. The CDR3 is 12 residues long. DNA for the CDR3: TGCAGTGCTAGAGATCAGGGTTCTAGCTACACCTTC. Protein: CSARDQGSSYTF.

The rearrangement links TRBV2 to TRBJ1-6; tentatively, D is TRBD1 (6 bases). CDR1 SNHLY and CDR2 FYNNEI come from the germline V gene. This CDR3 comprises 17 residues. With 7 bases removed from V and 0 bases from J, the gap between germline ends came to 16 bases. In nucleotides, the CDR3 is TGTGCCAGCACTAGAACCGGGACACGCTCCTATAATTCACCCCTCCACTTT. This translates into CASTRTGTRSYNSPLHF.

This clonotype was picked up a small number of times. This sequence joins TRBV5-6 and TRBJ2-1, with a tentative D call TRBD1 (7 bases). In germline, CDR1 is SGHDT, CDR2 YYEEEE. CDR3 length: 13 residues. V lost 4 bases to trimming and J lost 10 bases, with 15 bases between them. In DNA, the CDR3 is TGTGCCAGCAGCCCCCCCAGGGGGAGGGAGCAGTTCTTC. Protein: CASSPPRGREQFF. The variable domain in full, completed from reference TRBV5-6 and TRBJ2-1, reads DAGVTQSPTHLIKTRGQQVTLRCSPKSGHDTVSWYQQALGQGPQFIFQYYEEEERQRGNFPDRFSGHQFPNYSSELNVNALLLGDSALYLCASSPPRGREQFFGPGTRLTVL.

The chain carries TRBV5-6 and TRBJ2-1, with 7 bases that match TRBD1. The CDR3 covers 12 residues. V was clipped by 4 bases and J by 10 bases; unmatched bases: 5. The germline V gene encodes CDR1 SGHDT and CDR2 YYEEEE. The CDR3 nucleotides are TGTGCCAGCAGCCGGGACAGCGGAGAGCAGTTCTTC. Translation: CASSRDSGEQFF. The full variable domain, completed using reference TRBV5-6 and TRBJ2-1, is DAGVTQSPTHLIKTRGQQVTLRCSPKSGHDTVSWYQQALGQGPQFIFQYYEEEERQRGNFPDRFSGHQFPNYSSELNVNALLLGDSALYLCASSRDSGEQFFGPGTRLTVL.

The CDR3 coding sequence is TGCAGTGCTGGGTCTGAGGGGGCGGCTAACTATGGCTACACCTTC. Protein: CSAGSEGAANYGYTF. This chain connects TRBV20-1 to TRBJ1-2; 7 bases are a match to TRBD1. The V gene end was trimmed by 5 bases and the J gene end by 0 bases; junction bases not matched to a gene: 9. CDR3 length: 15 residues. Germline assignment: CDR1 DFQATT and CDR2 SNEGSKA (reference sequence).

The chain is built from TRBV7-9 and TRBJ2-5; possibly TRBD2 for D (6 bases). CDR3 length equals 16 residues. From germline, CDR1 is SEHNR and CDR2 FQNEAQ (reference sequence). Trimming cost V 5 bases and J 4 bases, with 20 bases left between them. The CDR3, as DNA: TGTGCCAGCAGCACCCTATGGGAACAGGAGGGAGAGACCCAGTACTTC. As protein: CASSTLWEQEGETQYF. The full variable domain, its missing parts supplied by reference TRBV7-9 and TRBJ2-5, is DTGVSQNPRHKITKRGQNVTFRCDPISEHNRLYWYRQTLGQGPEFLTYFQNEAQLEKSRLLSDRFSAERPKGSFSTLEIQRTEQGDSAMYLCASSTLWEQEGETQYFGPGTRLLVL.

This clonotype has only a few counts. The gene calls are TRBV11-2 and TRBJ2-1; D call uncertain. Germline CDR1 reads SGHAT; CDR2 reads FQNNGV. The CDR3 is made up of 14 amino acids. V was cut by 2 bases and J by 7 bases, with 12 bases left in between. CDR3 amino acids: CASSLFSFGNEQFF. The CDR3 DNA sequence: TGTGCCAGCAGCTTATTTTCGTTCGGGAATGAGCAGTTCTTC.

The V gene is TRBV20-1, the J gene TRBJ2-1; 7 bases fit TRBD1. J gave up 1 base and V 1 base, and 4 bases lay outside the gene matches. Germline assignment: CDR1 DFQATT and CDR2 SNEGSKA (reference sequence). The length of the CDR3 is 15 residues. CDR3: CSARGDRVSYNEQFF. Here the CDR3 DNA reads TGCAGTGCTAGAGGCGACAGGGTATCCTACAATGAGCAGTTCTTC.

This clonotype turned up a few times. The rearrangement uses TRBV20-1 and TRBJ2-3, with 12 nucleotides matching TRBD1. The V gene end was trimmed by 4 bases and the J gene end by 6 bases; junction bases not matched to a gene: 8. This CDR3 has 15 amino acids. The germline V gene encodes CDR1 DFQATT and CDR2 SNEGSKA (reference sequence). CDR3 coding DNA: TGCAGTGCTAATCCGGGGACAGGGGGCTGGGATACGCAGTATTTT. Its translation is CSANPGTGGWDTQYF.